The clone carrying this T cell receptor (beta chain) has only one observation. This CDR3 is 13 amino acids long. Germline V gene data show CDR1 as SEHNR and CDR2 as FQNEAQ (reference sequence). V lost 7 bases and J 5 bases, leaving 14 bases between the germline ends. How the authors handled the data: Estimated nucleated cell counts came from reference gene primer amplification. Clones were sequenced by immunoSEQ multiplex PCR, and TCRdb holds only the in-frame ones, with some missing. Clonal size and the V and J genes are those of that table, whereas D and trimming came from the DNA. The sample holds 55,000 or so clones, less than 95% seen once. The data originate from a study of blood T cell repertoires in COVID-19. Across the study: Samples taken during acute and convalescent COVID-19 were collected in the United States, Italy and Spain. T cells, B-cell-depleted T cells, or PBMCs supplied cDNA or gDNA.

Sequenced: peripheral blood. The chain has TRBV7-9 and TRBJ1-1; tentative D call: TRBD1 (6 bases). This sequence originates from a man aged 40-49 years with acute or convalescent COVID-19. CDR3 sequence (DNA): TGTGCCAGCATCCAGGGGAGTCGGACTGAAGCTTTCTTT. It encodes CASIQGSRTEAFF.